The rows below give T cell receptor beta chains drawn from one sample of a study of T cell responses to AZD1222 COVID-19 vaccine. TCRdb's copy holds only in-frame clones and misses some; the assay was immunoSEQ multiplex PCR. The sample includes over 150,000 clones, 75% to 90% seen only once; the top ten take around 5.8%. The sequencing here drew on peripheral blood, taken on day 0 of AZD1222 vaccination. These receptors were taken from an adult in good health. Each CDR3 is given with its conserved first and last residue. A D gene is named only where the DNA matches it firmly. The size entry is marked missing in some rows and otherwise reads once, few, many or a size class.

abundance: NA
d_gene: NA
v_gene: TRBV14
j_gene: TRBJ1-6
CDR3aa: CASSLEGLSPLHF
CDR3nt: TGTGCCAGCAGCCTTGAGGGCCTTTCACCCCTCCACTTT

abundance: NA
d_gene: NA
v_gene: TRBV5-5
j_gene: TRBJ1-5
CDR3aa: CASRSGPYSNQPQHF
CDR3nt: TGTGCCAGCCGATCGGGGCCTTATAGCAATCAGCCCCAGCATTTT

abundance: NA
d_gene: NA
v_gene: TRBV5-1
j_gene: TRBJ1-5
CDR3aa: CASSLAPGLQPQHF
CDR3nt: TGCGCCAGCAGCTTGGCCCCAGGGTTGCAGCCCCAGCATTTT

abundance: NA
d_gene: NA
v_gene: TRBV2
j_gene: TRBJ2-5
CDR3aa: CASSVARQETQYF
CDR3nt: TGTGCCAGCAGTGTAGCGCGGCAAGAGACCCAGTACTTC

abundance: once
d_gene: NA
v_gene: TRBV5-8
j_gene: TRBJ1-5
CDR3aa: CASSLESAYQPQHF
CDR3nt: TGTGCCAGCAGCTTGGAATCAGCCTATCAGCCCCAGCATTTT

abundance: NA
d_gene: TRBD1
v_gene: TRBV6-6
j_gene: TRBJ2-5
CDR3aa: CASSRQGSRDQETQYF
CDR3nt: TGTGCCAGCAGTCGACAGGGGTCGCGGGATCAAGAGACCCAGTACTTC

abundance: NA
d_gene: TRBD1
v_gene: TRBV19
j_gene: TRBJ2-4
CDR3aa: CASTRPGQGNIQYF
CDR3nt: TGTGCCAGTACCCGACCGGGACAGGGAAACATTCAGTACTTC

abundance: NA
d_gene: NA
v_gene: TRBV28
j_gene: TRBJ1-2
CDR3aa: CASSLSVNYGYTF
CDR3nt: TGTGCCAGCAGTTTATCAGTAAACTATGGCTACACCTTC

abundance: NA
d_gene: TRBD2
v_gene: TRBV19
j_gene: TRBJ2-3
CDR3aa: CASSRTSGRTDTQYF
CDR3nt: TGTGCCAGTTCCAGAACTAGCGGGAGGACAGATACGCAGTATTTT

abundance: NA
d_gene: TRBD2
v_gene: TRBV3-1/TRBV3-2
j_gene: TRBJ2-2
CDR3aa: CASSLAGRGRKREYGELFF
CDR3nt: TGTGCCAGCAGCCTAGCCGGGAGGGGGAGAAAGCGGGAGTACGGGGAGCTGTTTTTT

abundance: NA
d_gene: NA
v_gene: TRBV7-8
j_gene: TRBJ1-3
CDR3aa: CASSLAKGQASTLGNTIYF
CDR3nt: TGTGCCAGCAGCTTAGCGAAAGGACAAGCTTCTACCCTGGGAAACACCATATATTTT

abundance: NA
d_gene: TRBD1
v_gene: TRBV19
j_gene: TRBJ2-7
CDR3aa: CASKGTGESYEQYF
CDR3nt: TGTGCCAGTAAGGGGACAGGGGAAAGCTACGAGCAGTACTTC

abundance: NA
d_gene: TRBD2
v_gene: TRBV11-2
j_gene: TRBJ2-1
CDR3aa: CASSLDGDSGRVSYNEQFF
CDR3nt: TGTGCCAGCAGCTTAGATGGTGATAGCGGGAGGGTCAGCTACAATGAGCAGTTCTTC

abundance: NA
d_gene: TRBD1
v_gene: TRBV2
j_gene: TRBJ2-5
CDR3aa: CAGRDRGRQETQYF
CDR3nt: TGTGCCGGCCGGGACAGGGGGCGCCAAGAGACCCAGTACTTC

abundance: NA
d_gene: TRBD1
v_gene: TRBV18
j_gene: TRBJ1-1
CDR3aa: CASSPGTGDTEAFF
CDR3nt: TGTGCCAGCTCACCAGGGACAGGGGACACTGAAGCTTTCTTT

abundance: NA
d_gene: TRBD1
v_gene: TRBV28
j_gene: TRBJ1-2
CDR3aa: CASIPGGTGSGYTF
CDR3nt: TGTGCCAGCATCCCTGGGGGGACAGGGAGTGGCTACACCTTC

abundance: NA
d_gene: NA
v_gene: TRBV5-1
j_gene: TRBJ2-3
CDR3aa: CASSLERRGQDTQYF
CDR3nt: TGCGCCAGCAGCTTGGAGCGTCGGGGGCAGGATACGCAGTATTTT

abundance: NA
d_gene: NA
v_gene: TRBV7-9
j_gene: TRBJ1-4
CDR3aa: CASSLFLGGMGATNEKLFF
CDR3nt: TGTGCCAGCAGCTTATTTCTCGGAGGAATGGGGGCAACTAATGAAAAACTGTTTTTT

abundance: NA
d_gene: NA
v_gene: TRBV11-1
j_gene: TRBJ1-2
CDR3aa: CASSPQGWEGGYTF
CDR3nt: TGTGCCAGCAGCCCGCAGGGATGGGAAGGTGGCTACACCTTC

abundance: NA
d_gene: TRBD2
v_gene: TRBV5-1
j_gene: TRBJ2-7
CDR3aa: CASSPGTSGTYEQYF
CDR3nt: TGCGCCAGCAGCCCCGGGACTAGCGGGACCTACGAGCAGTACTTC

abundance: NA
d_gene: NA
v_gene: TRBV10-3
j_gene: TRBJ2-2
CDR3aa: CAISDLGTTNTGELFF
CDR3nt: TGTGCCATCAGTGATTTGGGGACGACGAACACCGGGGAGCTGTTTTTT

abundance: NA
d_gene: TRBD1
v_gene: TRBV6-2/TRBV6-3
j_gene: TRBJ2-7
CDR3aa: CASSSTGGAEQYF
CDR3nt: TGTGCCAGCAGTTCTACAGGGGGAGCCGAGCAGTACTTC

abundance: NA
d_gene: NA
v_gene: TRBV29-1
j_gene: TRBJ1-2
CDR3aa: CSVVLGQGYTF
CDR3nt: TGCAGCGTTGTGCTAGGGCAGGGCTACACCTTC

abundance: NA
d_gene: NA
v_gene: TRBV19
j_gene: TRBJ1-2
CDR3aa: CASSYEGRGYTF
CDR3nt: TGTGCCAGTAGTTACGAAGGTCGGGGCTACACCTTC

abundance: NA
d_gene: NA
v_gene: TRBV18
j_gene: TRBJ2-7
CDR3aa: CASSPQRVGSWEQYF
CDR3nt: TGTGCCAGCTCACCACAACGGGTAGGGTCTTGGGAGCAGTACTTC

abundance: NA
d_gene: TRBD1
v_gene: TRBV10-3
j_gene: TRBJ2-7
CDR3aa: CAIRAIRQGQAYEQYF
CDR3nt: TGTGCCATCAGAGCCATCCGACAGGGCCAGGCTTACGAGCAGTACTTC

abundance: NA
d_gene: NA
v_gene: TRBV7-8
j_gene: TRBJ1-1
CDR3aa: CASSFQGTEAFF
CDR3nt: TGTGCCAGCAGCTTTCAGGGAACTGAAGCTTTCTTT

abundance: NA
d_gene: TRBD1
v_gene: TRBV7-9
j_gene: TRBJ2-5
CDR3aa: CASSPGTGPVETQYF
CDR3nt: TGTGCCAGCAGTCCCGGGACAGGGCCGGTAGAGACCCAGTACTTC

abundance: NA
d_gene: NA
v_gene: TRBV11-2
j_gene: TRBJ1-3
CDR3aa: CASSGTGSAGNTIYF
CDR3nt: TGTGCCAGCAGCGGAACAGGGTCGGCTGGAAACACCATATATTTT

abundance: NA
d_gene: TRBD2
v_gene: TRBV3-1/TRBV3-2
j_gene: TRBJ2-1
CDR3aa: CASSQGTSGGYNEQFF
CDR3nt: TGTGCCAGCAGCCAAGGGACTAGCGGGGGGTACAATGAGCAGTTCTTC

abundance: NA
d_gene: TRBD1
v_gene: TRBV9
j_gene: TRBJ1-2
CDR3aa: CASSETSKGAYYGYTF
CDR3nt: TGTGCCAGCAGCGAAACCTCCAAGGGGGCTTACTATGGCTACACCTTC

abundance: NA
d_gene: NA
v_gene: TRBV6-2/TRBV6-3
j_gene: TRBJ1-6
CDR3aa: CASSHLETRVGEGSPLHF
CDR3nt: TGTGCCAGCAGTCATCTGGAGACTCGTGTCGGCGAGGGCTCACCCCTCCACTTT

abundance: NA
d_gene: NA
v_gene: TRBV30
j_gene: TRBJ2-2
CDR3aa: CAWSTWGGPDTGELFF
CDR3nt: TGTGCCTGGAGCACGTGGGGGGGCCCCGACACCGGGGAGCTGTTTTTT

abundance: NA
d_gene: TRBD2
v_gene: TRBV6-2/TRBV6-3
j_gene: TRBJ2-7
CDR3aa: CASSWLTSGPWEQYF
CDR3nt: TGTGCCAGCAGTTGGTTAACTAGCGGGCCGTGGGAGCAGTACTTC

abundance: NA
d_gene: NA
v_gene: TRBV3-1/TRBV3-2
j_gene: TRBJ2-1
CDR3aa: CASSQKTLIGPTEQFF
CDR3nt: TGTGCCAGCAGCCAAAAGACCTTGATCGGACCTACTGAGCAGTTCTTC

abundance: NA
d_gene: NA
v_gene: TRBV5-8
j_gene: TRBJ2-1
CDR3aa: CASSLATLVSRINEQFF
CDR3nt: TGTGCCAGCAGCTTGGCCACACTAGTTAGCCGGATTAATGAGCAGTTCTTC

abundance: NA
d_gene: NA
v_gene: TRBV21-1
j_gene: TRBJ1-1
CDR3aa: CASNSGNAFMNTEAFF
CDR3nt: TGTGCCAGCAACTCAGGGAACGCGTTCATGAACACTGAAGCTTTCTTT

abundance: NA
d_gene: NA
v_gene: TRBV18
j_gene: TRBJ2-4
CDR3aa: CASSPLGTGTKINIQYF
CDR3nt: TGTGCCAGCTCACCACTCGGAACCGGGACAAAGATAAACATTCAGTACTTC

abundance: NA
d_gene: TRBD1
v_gene: TRBV18
j_gene: TRBJ1-1
CDR3aa: CASSPQGARAPEAFF
CDR3nt: TGTGCCAGCTCACCACAGGGGGCCCGAGCCCCTGAAGCTTTCTTT

abundance: NA
d_gene: NA
v_gene: TRBV5-4
j_gene: TRBJ2-5
CDR3aa: CASSFPGVQETQYF
CDR3nt: TGTGCCAGCAGCTTCCCGGGGGTCCAAGAGACCCAGTACTTC

abundance: many
d_gene: TRBD1
v_gene: TRBV4-1
j_gene: TRBJ1-5
CDR3aa: CASSPLMGQDNQPQHF
CDR3nt: TGCGCCAGCAGCCCGCTAATGGGACAGGACAATCAGCCCCAGCATTTT

abundance: NA
d_gene: TRBD2
v_gene: TRBV7-2
j_gene: TRBJ2-2
CDR3aa: CASSLVAGDTGELFF
CDR3nt: TGTGCCAGCAGCTTAGTGGCGGGGGACACCGGGGAGCTGTTTTTT

abundance: NA
d_gene: NA
v_gene: TRBV9
j_gene: TRBJ1-5
CDR3aa: CASSAGSGVGNQPQHF
CDR3nt: TGTGCCAGCAGCGCCGGATCTGGGGTTGGCAATCAGCCCCAGCATTTT

abundance: NA
d_gene: NA
v_gene: TRBV18
j_gene: TRBJ2-3
CDR3aa: CASSPPGRMGTDTQYF
CDR3nt: TGTGCCAGCTCACCACCAGGCAGGATGGGCACAGATACGCAGTATTTT

abundance: NA
d_gene: TRBD1
v_gene: TRBV6-6
j_gene: TRBJ1-2
CDR3aa: CASSGTDNYGYTF
CDR3nt: TGTGCCAGCAGCGGGACAGATAACTATGGCTACACCTTC

abundance: NA
d_gene: NA
v_gene: TRBV28
j_gene: TRBJ2-5
CDR3aa: CASRTGGETQYF
CDR3nt: TGTGCCAGCAGGACCGGTGGGGAGACCCAGTACTTC

abundance: NA
d_gene: TRBD2
v_gene: TRBV19
j_gene: TRBJ2-1
CDR3aa: CASSGLAHSYNEQFF
CDR3nt: TGTGCCAGTAGCGGACTAGCCCACTCCTACAATGAGCAGTTCTTC

abundance: NA
d_gene: NA
v_gene: TRBV24-1
j_gene: TRBJ2-3
CDR3aa: CATSDFAGQGDTQYF
CDR3nt: TGTGCCACCAGTGATTTCGCAGGCCAGGGAGATACGCAGTATTTT